Listed here are 23 T cell receptor beta chains from one sample, sequenced in a study of blood T cell repertoires in COVID-19. The repertoire was sequenced with immunoSEQ multiplex PCR; TCRdb's copy has only in-frame clones and lacks some. The sample records about 40,000 clones, roughly 77% being singletons. Sequencing used peripheral blood. The receptors were gathered from a man older than 75 with acute or convalescent COVID-19.

In this sample, this clone turned up once. V usage is TRBV6-2 or TRBV6-3 and J usage is TRBJ2-7; TRBD2 agrees at 10 bases. J lost 12 bases, V lost 5 bases, and 10 bases had no gene match. Germline CDR1 reads MNHEY; CDR2 reads SVGEGT. The CDR3 covers 13 residues. The CDR3, as DNA: TGTGCCAGCAGTCCGGGACTAGCGAGACCTCGGTACTTC. It translates to CASSPGLARPRYF.

The chain has TRBV5-1 and TRBJ1-4; D gene ambiguous. Germline V gene data show CDR1 as SGHRS and CDR2 as YFSETQ. CDR3 length equals 14 residues. V was cut by 1 base and J by 5 bases, with 9 bases left in between. The CDR3 loop reads CASSLRQANEKLFF. The CDR3 DNA reads TGCGCCAGCAGCTTGCGGCAGGCCAATGAAAAACTGTTTTTT.

The chain carries TRBV5-6 and TRBJ2-7; possible D gene TRBD2, 6 bases. The V end lost 4 bases, the J end lost 6 bases, and 23 bases lay between the germline ends. CDR1 SGHDT and CDR2 YYEEEE come from the germline V gene. The CDR3 has 16 amino acids. The CDR3 protein is CASSAIRNGGASEQYF. Here the CDR3 DNA reads TGTGCCAGCAGCGCGATAAGGAACGGAGGGGCCTCCGAGCAGTACTTC.

This clone is medium-sized within its sample. The V and J genes are TRBV5-5 and TRBJ2-7, with 11 bases fitting TRBD2. The CDR3 has 14 amino acids. Trimming removed 2 bases from V and 4 bases from J; junction bases left unmatched: 2. CDR1 is SGHKS and CDR2 is YYEKEE in the germline V gene (reference sequence). The CDR3 is CASSFLAGGYEQYF. The CDR3 DNA is TGTGCCAGCAGCTTCCTAGCGGGGGGTTACGAGCAGTACTTC.

This clone appeared once. In DNA form, the CDR3 reads TGTGCCAGCAGCTTGGGGGCCCCGAGCTCCTACGAGCAGTACTTC. The encoded protein is CASSLGAPSSYEQYF. The chain uses TRBV5-4 and TRBJ2-7; D is ambiguous. The length of the CDR3 is 15 residues. Germline V gives CDR1 SGHNT, CDR2 YYREEE (reference sequence). The ends were cut back, 0 bases at V and 0 bases at J, with 10 bases in the middle.

CDR3 residues: CASSPTFTSGSMGEQYF. The CDR3 DNA sequence: TGTGCCAGCTCACCGACCTTTACAAGCGGGAGTATGGGCGAGCAGTACTTC. The chain recombines TRBV18 with TRBJ2-7; 8 nucleotides agree with TRBD2. Trimming removed 3 bases from V and 6 bases from J; junction bases left unmatched: 16. The CDR3 runs 17 residues. CDR1 and CDR2 (germline): KGHSH, LQKENI.

CDR3 protein: CSASQGEEQYF. The CDR3 bases are TGCAGTGCTAGTCAAGGGGAAGAGCAGTACTTC. This chain uses TRBV20-1 with TRBJ2-7; D is possibly TRBD1 (5 bases). V dropped 3 bases and J dropped 7 bases, with 10 bases sitting between them. Germline-derived CDR1 and CDR2 are DFQATT and SNEGSKA (reference sequence). The CDR3 extends over 11 amino acids.

CDR3 protein: CASSQSVLAEQETQYF. The CDR3 DNA reads TGTGCCAGCAGCCAAAGTGTCCTAGCGGAACAAGAGACCCAGTACTTC. The chain has TRBV3-1 (or the pseudogene TRBV3-2) and TRBJ2-5; 7 bases map to TRBD2. Germline loops: CDR1 LGHDT, CDR2 YNNKEL (reference sequence). There are 16 residues in the CDR3. The ends lost 2 bases at V and 2 bases at J; junction bases unmatched: 8.

This sequence joins TRBV5-1 and TRBJ1-2; 7 nucleotides agree with TRBD1. Germline CDR1 is SGHRS and CDR2 is YFSETQ. The CDR3 length is 13 residues. Trimming took 3 bases from V and 5 from J; bases not matched to a gene: 4. The CDR3 nucleotides read TGCGCCAGCAGCTCGGACAGGCCGTATGGCTACACCTTC. This codes for CASSSDRPYGYTF.

This rearrangement joins TRBV5-4 to TRBJ2-1, with a tentative D call TRBD1 (6 bases). Germline loops: CDR1 SGHNT, CDR2 YYREEE (reference sequence). The CDR3 contains 14 residues. Trimming removed 5 bases from V and 7 bases from J, with 16 bases in between. The CDR3 here is CASSTVGALNEQFF. The CDR3 DNA sequence: TGTGCCAGCAGTACGGTGGGGGCTCTGAATGAGCAGTTCTTC.

This chain connects TRBV9 to TRBJ2-4; tentatively, D is TRBD2 (6 bases). Germline assignment: CDR1 SGDLS and CDR2 YYNGEE. Trimming removed 4 bases from V and 0 bases from J, with 14 bases in between. The CDR3 is made up of 16 amino acids. CDR3 region: CASSKGLPLAKNIQYF. The DNA for the CDR3 is TGTGCCAGCAGCAAAGGACTACCACTAGCCAAAAACATTCAGTACTTC.

The chain is built from TRBV10-2 and TRBJ1-2, with 7 bases aligning to TRBD1. The CDR3 runs 14 residues. Germline lookup yields CDR1 WSHSY and CDR2 SAAADI. The junction had 4 bases not matched to a gene; V was cut back by 2 bases and J by 4 bases. CDR3 bases: TGCGCCAGCAGTGAGAGGACAGGAGGCTATGGCTACACCTTC. This encodes CASSERTGGYGYTF.

This chain joins TRBV19 and TRBJ1-1; D gene uncertain. The CDR3 sequence is 15 residues long. V lost 5 bases and J 1 base, leaving 14 bases between the germline ends. Germline loops: CDR1 LNHDA, CDR2 SQIVND (reference sequence). In nucleotides, the CDR3 is TGTGCCAGTAGTCCCCGGGAGAGGAGGAACACTGAAGCTTTCTTT. This encodes CASSPRERRNTEAFF.

The rearrangement uses TRBV28 and TRBJ2-1; 11 bases are shared with TRBD1. The CDR3 is 15 residues long. Trimming removed 7 bases from V and 6 bases from J; junction bases left unmatched: 8. CDR1 is MDHEN and CDR2 is SYDVKM in the germline V gene. The CDR3 is CASNSGTGGTNEQFF. The CDR3 DNA follows: TGTGCCAGCAATTCCGGGACAGGGGGGACCAATGAGCAGTTCTTC.

The rearrangement joins TRBV5-1 to TRBJ2-3; D perhaps matches TRBD1 (5 bases). This CDR3 has 15 residues. Germline loops: CDR1 SGHRS, CDR2 YFSETQ. V gave up 4 bases and J gave up 1 base, with 13 bases separating them. DNA for the CDR3: TGCGCCAGCAGCCTTCCGCAGGGTGGCACAGATACGCAGTATTTT. It specifies CASSLPQGGTDTQYF.

This clone has just one count. The chain combines TRBV2 with TRBJ1-5; 11 nucleotides align to TRBD1. The germline CDR1 and CDR2 sequences are SNHLY and FYNNEI. This CDR3 has 14 residues. V lost 4 bases to trimming and J lost 6 bases; unmatched junction nucleotides: 2. The DNA of the CDR3 is TGTGCCAGCAGTGGGACAGGGGGCGGTCAGCCCCAGCATTTT. Protein sequence: CASSGTGGGQPQHF.

The J gene is TRBJ2-2, the V gene TRBV6-2 or TRBV6-3; maybe TRBD1 (7 bases). This CDR3 is 20 amino acids long. Trimming pared 4 bases from V and 0 bases from J, leaving 24 bases between. In germline, CDR1 is MNHEY, CDR2 SVGEGT. The CDR3 region is CASSSRTGAGRGTNTGELFF. The DNA for the CDR3 is TGTGCCAGCAGTTCGAGAACAGGGGCGGGGCGGGGTACGAACACCGGGGAGCTGTTTTTT.

V is TRBV14 and J is TRBJ2-2, with unresolved D. The CDR3 totals 13 residues. V was shortened by 0 bases and J by 10 bases, with 9 bases between the two germline ends. The germline V gene has CDR1 SGHDN and CDR2 FVKESK. CDR3 in DNA: TGTGCCAGCAGCCAAGATCGCAACACGGAGCTGTTTTTT. It is translated as CASSQDRNTELFF.

The chain links TRBV6-5 to TRBJ1-1; TRBD1 matches at 10 bases. Germline-derived CDR1 and CDR2 are MNHEY and SVGAGI. CDR3 length: 14 amino acids. Trimming removed 6 bases from V and 6 bases from J; junction bases left unmatched: 7. The CDR3 DNA follows: TGTGCCAGCAGACGGACAGGGGGAGCCGCTGAAGCTTTCTTT. Protein: CASRRTGGAAEAFF.

This clone has just a few counts. V gene TRBV7-9 combines with J gene TRBJ2-3; 7 bases are shared with TRBD2. This CDR3 has 15 residues. Per germline, CDR1 SEHNR and CDR2 FQNEAQ (reference sequence). V shed 1 base and J 5 bases; nucleotides not matched to a gene: 6. The CDR3 here is CASSLGAGRGDTQYF. The DNA for the CDR3 is TGTGCCAGCAGCTTAGGAGCGGGGAGAGGAGATACGCAGTATTTT.

This clone was picked up a small number of times. This CDR3 reads CASSLWGDAYEQYF. CDR3 nucleotides: TGTGCCAGCAGCTTATGGGGGGACGCTTACGAGCAGTACTTC. The J gene is TRBJ2-7, the V gene TRBV11-1; possible D gene TRBD2, 6 bases. Germline V gene data show CDR1 as SGHAT and CDR2 as FQDESV (reference sequence). This CDR3 is 14 amino acids long. The V gene lost 2 bases and the J gene lost 4 bases, with 12 bases spanning the gap.

The chain is built from TRBV27 and TRBJ1-6, with TRBD1 matching 7 bases. The V gene's germline CDR1 is MNHEY and CDR2 SMNVEV (reference sequence). The CDR3 loop spans 14 amino acids. V trimming: 2 bases; J trimming: 5 bases; junction bases outside the gene matches: 0. The chain's CDR3 is CASSLTGDNSPLHF. In DNA form, the CDR3 reads TGTGCCAGCAGTTTAACAGGGGATAATTCACCCCTCCACTTT.

The V and J genes are TRBV2 and TRBJ1-3; possibly TRBD1 for D (6 bases). V lost 7 bases and J 4 bases, leaving 14 bases between the germline ends. Germline CDR1 is SNHLY and CDR2 is FYNNEI. There are 14 residues in the CDR3. The CDR3 DNA reads as TGTGCCAGCATTCGACAGGCAGAAGGAAACACCATATATTTT. It yields the protein CASIRQAEGNTIYF.